Presented here are 27 T cell receptor beta chains from one specimen sequenced in a study of blood T cells in healthy people across ages. Then a second PCR, running roughly 7 to 11 cycles, was carried out with a sample-barcoded 5' primer and a J-beta primer mix. Each CDR3 protein gets one entry after TCRdb re-called the 5' RACE reads with MiXCR. The sample holds hundreds of thousands of distinct CDR3 sequences; 43% are singletons and the top ten take less than 25%. Sequenced input: blood. The receptors stem from a woman in her fifties or sixties in good health.

The gene calls are TRBV3-1 and TRBJ2-5; D gene uncertain. The germline CDR1 and CDR2 sequences are LGHDT and YNNKEL (reference sequence). The CDR3 contains 13 residues. V was trimmed by 7 bases and J by 4 bases, leaving 13 bases between them. The CDR3 DNA reads as TGTGCCAGCATCCAGCCCCCGGCAGAGACCCAGTACTTC. Translation: CASIQPPAETQYF.

This chain joins TRBV5-1 and TRBJ2-1; TRBD2 matches at 11 bases. Germline assignment: CDR1 SGHRS and CDR2 YFSETQ. The CDR3 length is 15 residues. J lost 9 bases, V lost 1 base, and 6 bases had no gene match. The CDR3 region is CASSLQLAGEGEQFF. CDR3 DNA sequence: TGCGCCAGCAGCTTGCAACTAGCGGGAGAAGGTGAGCAGTTCTTC.

This chain joins TRBV18 and TRBJ2-5, with TRBD2 matching 7 bases. The DNA end favors TRBJ2-1, so the J call may be wrong. The CDR3 consists of 13 residues. CDR1 is KGHSH, CDR2 LQKENI, per germline. DNA for the CDR3: TGTGCCAGCTCACCATCCGGGCGGGAGACCCAGTTCTTC. Translating it yields CASSPSGRETQFF.

This sequence joins TRBV20-1 and TRBJ2-4; D unresolved. This CDR3 contains 10 residues. Germline CDR1 reads DFQATT; CDR2 reads SNEGSKA (reference sequence). V was pared by 2 bases and J by 13 bases, with 9 bases between. Here the CDR3 reads CSARTGRQYF. The CDR3 DNA follows: TGCAGTGCTAGAACTGGACGGCAGTACTTC.

This clonotype has just one count. The CDR3: CSTGYQPQHF. CDR3 in DNA: TGCAGTACAGGGTATCAGCCCCAGCATTTT. The chain has TRBV20-1 and TRBJ1-5; TRBD1 is a possible D gene (6 bases). From germline, CDR1 is DFQATT and CDR2 SNEGSKA (reference sequence). The CDR3 loop spans 10 amino acids. Trimming left V 8 bases short and J 5 bases short, with 7 bases between.

V and J are TRBV6-5 and TRBJ2-5; D uncertain. This CDR3 region has 17 residues. CDR1 is MNHEY and CDR2 is SVGAGI in the germline V gene. Trimming cost V 0 bases and J 4 bases, with 18 bases left between them. In nucleotides, the CDR3 is TGTGCCAGCAGTTACTCCGGACGTTCGATGTCTAGAGAGACCCAGTACTTC. Encoded protein: CASSYSGRSMSRETQYF.

This clonotype was counted at least ten times. The rearrangement uses TRBV29-1 and TRBJ2-4, with 13 positions matching TRBD2. J was trimmed by 5 bases and V by 2 bases; bases with no gene match: 15. Germline V gene lookup returns CDR1 SQVTM and CDR2 ANQGSEA. This CDR3 has 19 residues. In DNA, the CDR3 is TGCAGCGTTGAAAGGTGGGGGAGTACTAGCGGGGGGGCCGAAAACATTCAGTACTTC. Its protein product is CSVERWGSTSGGAENIQYF.

The chain uses TRBV4-2 and TRBJ1-1; no definite D call. V was pared by 1 base and J by 5 bases, with 14 bases between. CDR3 length: 15 amino acids. CDR1 is LGHNA and CDR2 is YNFKEQ in the germline V gene. DNA of the CDR3: TGTGCCAGCAGCCAAGCTCTAGAGGGTGTAACTGAAGCTTTCTTT. Protein sequence: CASSQALEGVTEAFF.

This clonotype was detected ten times or more. The CDR3 spells CASSLGLDQETQYF. DNA for the CDR3: TGCGCCAGCAGCTTGGGTCTAGACCAAGAGACCCAGTACTTC. The chain is built from TRBV5-1 and TRBJ2-5; D gene uncertain. Trimming removed 0 bases from V and 0 bases from J, with 6 bases in between. CDR3 length: 14 amino acids. CDR1 SGHRS and CDR2 YFSETQ come from the germline V gene.

Only a few counts were recorded for this clonotype. The chain uses TRBV29-1 and TRBJ2-7; no clear D. With 3 bases removed from V and 0 bases from J, the gap between germline ends came to 6 bases. CDR3 length: 12 amino acids. Germline V gene sequence: CDR1 SQVTM, CDR2 ANQGSEA. CDR3 DNA sequence: TGCAGCGTTGATACGGACTCCTACGAGCAGTACTTC. Protein product: CSVDTDSYEQYF.

This clonotype was counted between two and nine times. The rearrangement joins TRBV7-9 to TRBJ2-7; 10 nucleotides line up with TRBD1. V was clipped by 1 base and J by 3 bases; unmatched bases: 9. Germline V CDR1 and CDR2: SEHNR, FQNEAQ (reference sequence). The CDR3 contains 17 residues. The CDR3 nucleotides are TGTGCCAGCAGCTTAGAGGCGTGGGGACAGGGGTACTACGAGCAGTACTTC. Amino acid sequence: CASSLEAWGQGYYEQYF.

The rearrangement joins TRBV28 to TRBJ2-7; the D call may be TRBD1 or TRBD2 (6 bases each). Germline CDR1 MDHEN, CDR2 SYDVKM. The CDR3 consists of 14 residues. Trimming left V 7 bases short and J 6 bases short, with 19 bases between. CDR3 nucleotides: TGTGCCAGCATGACCGGCCCCAAGGGGGGCGAGCAGTACTTC. The encoded protein is CASMTGPKGGEQYF.

This clonotype was observed a single time. Here the CDR3 DNA reads TGTGCCATCAGTGACGTAGCGGGGGACAATGAGCAGTACTTC. Translation gives CAISDVAGDNEQYF. This chain links TRBV10-3 with TRBJ2-7; 9 positions agree with TRBD2. V gave up 3 bases and J gave up 7 bases; unmatched junction bases: 7. This CDR3 has 14 amino acids. CDR1 and CDR2 (germline): ENHRY, SYGVKD.

CDR3 in DNA: TGCAGTGCTAGAGTACCAGGGGGCTTTGGTCAGCCCCAGCATTTT. It yields the protein CSARVPGGFGQPQHF. The J gene is TRBJ1-5, the V gene TRBV20-1; 8 nucleotides align to TRBD1. Losses at the gene ends were 1 base for V and 6 bases for J; bases not matched to a gene: 8. Germline assignment: CDR1 DFQATT and CDR2 SNEGSKA (reference sequence). The CDR3 covers 15 residues.

With regard to this clonotype: Sequence at one end of the junction differs from germline and may be a read error. The chain has TRBV10-2 and TRBJ2-7; 13 positions match TRBD2. From germline, CDR1 is WSHSY and CDR2 SAAADI. The CDR3 sequence is 17 residues long. CDR3: CASSLTSGGSFSHEQYF. The CDR3 DNA is TGCGCCAGCAGTTTGACTAGCGGGGGGTCTTTCTCCCACGAGCAGTACTTC.

This clonotype was detected only a few times. The chain recombines TRBV11-1 with TRBJ2-5; D gene ambiguous. Germline CDR1 SGHAT, CDR2 FQDESV (reference sequence). The CDR3 extends over 14 amino acids. Trimming removed 1 base from V and 4 bases from J, with 10 bases in between. The DNA for the CDR3 is TGTGCCAGCAGCTTAGTATTTGGGCCAGAGACCCAGTACTTC. This sequence encodes CASSLVFGPETQYF.

J is TRBJ1-1 and V is TRBV7-2; 7 positions agree with TRBD1. This CDR3 is built from 12 residues. After removal of 5 bases from V and 9 bases from J, the junction contained 6 bases not matched to a gene. Germline lookup yields CDR1 SGHTA and CDR2 FQGNSA. This CDR3 reads CASSSNRGKAFF. The CDR3 nucleotides are TGTGCCAGCAGCAGTAACAGGGGAAAAGCTTTCTTT.

This clonotype was seen more than once but under ten times. This chain uses TRBV10-3 with TRBJ1-2; 9 nucleotides agree with TRBD1. The V gene end was trimmed by 0 bases and the J gene end by 8 bases; junction bases not matched to a gene: 13. Germline V CDR1 and CDR2: ENHRY, SYGVKD. The length of the CDR3 is 17 residues. The CDR3 sequence is CAISESILPGTGSGYTF. The CDR3, as DNA: TGTGCCATCAGTGAGTCGATTCTCCCCGGGACAGGGTCCGGCTACACCTTC.

The chain links TRBV20-1 to TRBJ2-1; maybe TRBD1 (7 bases). CDR1 is DFQATT, CDR2 SNEGSKA, per germline (reference sequence). V was pared by 4 bases and J by 14 bases, with 12 bases between. This CDR3 is built from 10 residues. The CDR3 nucleotides are TGCAGTGCTATAGACAGGGAGGAGTTCTTC. Translated: CSAIDREEFF.

The V and J genes are TRBV20-1 and TRBJ1-1; 8 nucleotides line up with TRBD1. The V and J ends lost 3 bases and 5 bases, in that order; junction bases with no gene match: 8. There are 14 residues in the CDR3. Germline V gene data show CDR1 as DFQATT and CDR2 as SNEGSKA (reference sequence). This chain's CDR3 is CSARAEDRETEAFF. The CDR3 nucleotides read TGCAGTGCTAGGGCCGAGGACAGGGAAACTGAAGCTTTCTTT.

V is TRBV9 and J is TRBJ2-7, with 9 bases aligning to TRBD2. The V gene end was trimmed by 2 bases and the J gene end by 6 bases; junction bases not matched to a gene: 6. Germline V gives CDR1 SGDLS, CDR2 YYNGEE. This CDR3 comprises 14 residues. The CDR3 DNA sequence: TGTGCCAGCAGCGTGGGACTAGCTAGTGCCGAGCAGTACTTC. Amino acid sequence: CASSVGLASAEQYF.

Details on this clonotype: Relative to the germline gene, one junction end is altered; a read error may explain this. This chain links TRBV2 with TRBJ2-7; 8 bases agree with TRBD1. Germline V lookup: CDR1 SNHLY, CDR2 FYNNEI. The CDR3 is made up of 14 amino acids. CDR3 protein: CAGRSTGAIYEQYF. DNA for the CDR3: TGTGCCGGCAGATCGACAGGGGCCATATACGAGCAGTACTTC.

This clonotype turned up a few times. The chain couples TRBV7-2 to TRBJ1-1, with TRBD1 matching 9 bases. CDR1 is SGHTA, CDR2 FQGNSA, per germline. The CDR3 runs 15 residues. J gave up 3 bases and V 3 bases, and 5 bases lay outside the gene matches. CDR3 DNA: TGTGCCAGCAGCTTGGGACAGGGAAGCTACACTGAAGCTTTCTTT. Protein product: CASSLGQGSYTEAFF.

The V call is TRBV25-1, the J call TRBJ2-2, with TRBD1 identical over 8 bases. CDR3 size: 18 residues. J gave up 3 bases and V 0 bases, and 9 bases lay outside the gene matches. Per germline, CDR1 MGHDK and CDR2 SYGVNS. DNA of the CDR3: TGTGCCAGCAGTGAATATGGTGACAGGGGAGAGGACACCGGGGAGCTGTTTTTT. Protein sequence: CASSEYGDRGEDTGELFF. The full variable domain, completed using reference TRBV25-1 and TRBJ2-2, is EADIYQTPRYLVIGTGKKITLECSQTMGHDKMYWYQQDPGMELHLIHYSYGVNSTEKGDLSSESTVSRIRTEHFPLTLESARPSHTSQYLCASSEYGDRGEDTGELFFGEGSRLTVL.

J is TRBJ2-5 and V is TRBV28; 7 nucleotides agree with TRBD1. The germline gives CDR1 MDHEN, CDR2 SYDVKM. The CDR3 is made up of 16 amino acids. Trimming removed 8 bases from V and 1 base from J; junction bases left unmatched: 13. This chain's CDR3 is CASGSNLDRVQETQYF. Here the CDR3 DNA reads TGTGCCAGCGGTTCCAACCTAGACAGGGTCCAAGAGACCCAGTACTTC.

The gene calls are TRBV7-3 and TRBJ1-1, with TRBD1 identical over 8 bases. CDR3 size: 14 residues. Trimming at V came to 5 bases and at J to 4 bases, leaving 6 bases not matched to a gene. Germline CDR1 SGHTA, CDR2 FQGTGA. As DNA, the CDR3 is TGTGCCAGCAGCACAGGACAGGGCACCACTGAAGCTTTCTTT. It encodes CASSTGQGTTEAFF.

V usage is TRBV27 and J usage is TRBJ2-1, with 7 bases matching TRBD1. The CDR3 length is 16 residues. The trim removed 6 bases at V and 0 bases at J, leaving 8 bases unmatched. The germline V gene has CDR1 MNHEY and CDR2 SMNVEV (reference sequence). Here the CDR3 DNA reads TGTGCCAGCAGGGGGACAGCGAAGAGCTCCTACAATGAGCAGTTCTTC. Translating it yields CASRGTAKSSYNEQFF.